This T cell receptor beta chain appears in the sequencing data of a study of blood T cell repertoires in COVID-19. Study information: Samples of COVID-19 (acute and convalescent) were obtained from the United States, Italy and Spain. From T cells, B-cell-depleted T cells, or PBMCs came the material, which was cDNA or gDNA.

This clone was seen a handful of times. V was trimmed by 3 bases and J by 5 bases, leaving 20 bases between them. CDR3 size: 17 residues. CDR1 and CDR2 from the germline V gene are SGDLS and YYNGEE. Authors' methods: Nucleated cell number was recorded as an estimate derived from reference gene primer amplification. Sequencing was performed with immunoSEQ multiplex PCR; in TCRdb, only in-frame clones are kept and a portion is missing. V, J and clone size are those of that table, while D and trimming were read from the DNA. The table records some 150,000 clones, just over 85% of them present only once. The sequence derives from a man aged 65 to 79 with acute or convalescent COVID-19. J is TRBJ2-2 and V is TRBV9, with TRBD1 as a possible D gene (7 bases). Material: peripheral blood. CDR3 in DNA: TGTGCCAGCAGCGACCCCCGGACTCCAGGGGGGACCGGGGAGCTGTTTTTT. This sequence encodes CASSDPRTPGGTGELFF.